The 20 T cell receptor beta chains below all came from one sample that was sequenced in a study of shared clonotypes between healthy human individuals. Clones were sequenced by immunoSEQ multiplex PCR, and TCRdb holds only the in-frame ones, with some missing. Of over a million clones listed, around three quarters are singletons. Material: memory CD4+ T cells from PBMCs. Subset: CD45RA-negative fraction. The origin of the receptors is a man between 18 and 29 years old in good health. Some clones in this sample may be carry-over from other donors' samples.

The chain recombines TRBV9 with TRBJ1-2; D might be TRBD1 (5 bases). This CDR3 is built from 14 residues. Deletions cut 0 bases from V and 4 bases from J, with 10 bases between. Looked up from germline, CDR1 is SGDLS and CDR2 is YYNGEE. The CDR3 region is CASSVAQGSYGYTF. The DNA of the CDR3 is TGTGCCAGCAGCGTAGCCCAGGGCAGCTATGGCTACACCTTC.

Points on this clone: It may be a read error: a sequence one base away is much more abundant. The chain recombines TRBV25-1 with TRBJ1-1, with TRBD1 matching 9 bases. The germline gives CDR1 MGHDK, CDR2 SYGVNS. The CDR3 length is 13 residues. Losses at the gene ends were 6 bases for V and 4 bases for J; bases not matched to a gene: 3. The CDR3 is CASRGQGTTEAFF. In DNA form, the CDR3 reads TGTGCCAGCAGAGGACAGGGGACCACTGAAGCTTTCTTT.

V and J are TRBV27 and TRBJ1-5, with TRBD1 identical over 9 bases. The CDR3 is made up of 15 amino acids. Germline assignment: CDR1 MNHEY and CDR2 SMNVEV (reference sequence). V was pared by 5 bases and J by 7 bases, with 9 bases of the junction left unmatched. The CDR3 DNA reads TGTGCCAGCAGTGAACCGGGACAGGGTTTACAGCCCCAGCATTTT. Protein: CASSEPGQGLQPQHF.

On this clone: A much larger clone differs from this one at a single base, so this may be a read error. The genes are TRBV28 and TRBJ1-2; the D is unclear. Trimming left V 8 bases short and J 5 bases short, with 9 bases between. CDR3 length equals 11 residues. Germline V gives CDR1 MDHEN, CDR2 SYDVKM. Here the CDR3 DNA reads TGTGCCAGCCTCGGCGGATATGGCTACACCTTC. As protein: CASLGGYGYTF.

This sequence joins TRBV10-3 and TRBJ2-4; possible D gene TRBD2, 6 bases. The CDR3 has 15 amino acids. Germline CDR1 and CDR2: ENHRY and SYGVKD. V was shortened by 0 bases and J by 6 bases, with 12 bases between the two germline ends. The CDR3 sequence is CAISESSGPLNIQYF. CDR3 coding DNA: TGTGCCATCAGTGAGTCGAGCGGGCCGCTAAACATTCAGTACTTC.

The V and J genes are TRBV5-1 and TRBJ1-3, with D possibly being TRBD1 (5 bases). The CDR3 has 16 amino acids. Germline CDR1 reads SGHRS; CDR2 reads YFSETQ. V gave up 5 bases and J gave up 2 bases, with 17 bases separating them. The CDR3 sequence is CASRPGGNQPGNTIYF. CDR3 in DNA: TGCGCCAGCAGACCTGGGGGTAATCAACCTGGAAACACCATATATTTT.

V usage is TRBV2 and J usage is TRBJ2-6, with D possibly matching TRBD2 (6 bases). CDR1 and CDR2 from the germline V gene are SNHLY and FYNNEI. The CDR3 has 17 amino acids. V was cut by 6 bases and J by 0 bases, with 15 bases left in between. CDR3 residues: CASRDLTGDSGANVLTF. In DNA form, the CDR3 reads TGTGCCAGCAGGGACTTGACGGGGGACTCTGGGGCCAACGTCCTGACTTTC.

Points on this clone: Other DNA sequences in the same sample also yield this CDR3. CDR3 loop: CSARGSETQYF. In nucleotides, the CDR3 is TGCAGTGCTAGAGGTTCGGAGACCCAGTACTTC. This chain connects TRBV20-1 to TRBJ2-5; D remains ambiguous. Looked up from germline, CDR1 is DFQATT and CDR2 is SNEGSKA (reference sequence). V was cut by 1 base and J by 5 bases, with 5 bases left in between. CDR3 length: 11 residues.

The chain uses TRBV18 and TRBJ2-4, with D tentatively TRBD1 (6 bases). The CDR3 spans 14 residues. The V and J ends lost 6 bases and 6 bases respectively, with 15 bases between them. The V gene's germline CDR1 is KGHSH and CDR2 LQKENI. The CDR3 spells CASSPSRGTNIQYF. CDR3 coding DNA: TGTGCCAGCTCCCCCTCCAGGGGAACAAACATTCAGTACTTC.

There are a few counts of this clone. The rearrangement links TRBV2 to TRBJ2-2; D ambiguous. From germline, CDR1 is SNHLY and CDR2 FYNNEI. There are 15 residues in the CDR3. The V and J ends lost 3 bases and 5 bases respectively, with 13 bases between them. This CDR3 reads CASSESSWRTGELFF. The CDR3 coding sequence is TGTGCCAGCAGTGAGTCCTCCTGGAGAACCGGGGAGCTGTTTTTT.

The chain links TRBV28 to TRBJ2-1; D might be TRBD1 (6 bases). The germline V and J ends were trimmed by 5 bases and 9 bases, with 14 bases remaining between them. The CDR3 totals 13 residues. The germline CDR1 and CDR2 sequences are MDHEN and SYDVKM. For the CDR3, the DNA is TGTGCCAGCAGTCCGACAGGAATGGGTGAGCAGTTCTTC. Protein: CASSPTGMGEQFF. The full variable domain, in which reference TRBV28 and TRBJ2-1 provide the parts outside the CDR3, is DVKVTQSSRYLVKRTGEKVFLECVQDMDHENMFWYRQDPGLGLRLIYFSYDVKMKEKGDIPEGYSVSREKKERFSLILESASTNQTSMYLCASSPTGMGEQFFGPGTRLTVL.

The chain uses TRBV14 and TRBJ2-1, with 14 bases lining up with TRBD2. The germline gives CDR1 SGHDN, CDR2 FVKESK. The CDR3 consists of 19 residues. J gave up 0 bases and V 4 bases, and 8 bases lay outside the gene matches. The CDR3 reads CASSLGTSGSYSSYNEQFF. In DNA, the CDR3 is TGTGCCAGCAGCCTCGGGACTAGCGGGAGCTACTCCTCCTACAATGAGCAGTTCTTC.

The rearrangement uses TRBV13 and TRBJ2-7, with 8 bases identical to TRBD2. The V gene's germline CDR1 is PRHDT and CDR2 FYEKMQ (reference sequence). J gave up 5 bases and V 0 bases, and 9 bases lay outside the gene matches. CDR3 size: 16 residues. The CDR3 here is CASSLGPREGQNEQYF. In DNA, the CDR3 is TGTGCCAGCAGCTTAGGTCCCCGGGAGGGCCAGAACGAGCAGTACTTC.

The V gene is TRBV6-6, the J gene TRBJ1-6; tentatively, D is TRBD1 (5 bases). Between the trimmed V and J ends, which lost 0 bases and 7 bases, there was a span of 10 bases. The V gene's germline CDR1 is MNHNY and CDR2 SVGAGI (reference sequence). CDR3 length: 15 residues. The CDR3 sequence: CASSYSIRDNSPLHF. The CDR3 region has the DNA TGTGCCAGCAGTTACTCGATAAGGGACAATTCACCCCTCCACTTT.

The V gene is TRBV28, the J gene TRBJ2-6, with 7 bases fitting TRBD2. The germline V gene encodes CDR1 MDHEN and CDR2 SYDVKM. After removal of 7 bases from V and 0 bases from J, the junction contained 12 bases not matched to a gene. The length of the CDR3 is 18 residues. CDR3 DNA sequence: TGTGCCAGCACCACCTACCTGGGGGGGACCTCTGGGGCCAACGTCCTGACTTTC. Translated, it gives CASTTYLGGTSGANVLTF.

This chain joins TRBV6-1 and TRBJ2-7; 7 nucleotides match TRBD1. In germline, CDR1 is MNHNS, CDR2 SASEGT. V gave up 10 bases and J gave up 0 bases; unmatched junction bases: 6. The CDR3 contains 13 residues. The CDR3 loop is CAILGQVSYEQYF. The CDR3, as DNA: TGTGCCATCCTAGGACAGGTCTCCTACGAGCAGTACTTC.

The chain links TRBV5-1 to TRBJ2-5; the D gene could be TRBD1 or TRBD2 (5 bases each). The J call may be incorrect, as the DNA end agrees better with TRBJ2-7. Germline V gives CDR1 SGHRS, CDR2 YFSETQ. CDR3 length equals 15 residues. This CDR3 is CASSRDGDLSDEQYF. CDR3 sequence (DNA): TGCGCCAGCAGCCGGGACGGGGATCTGAGCGACGAGCAGTACTTC.

The rearrangement links TRBV15 to TRBJ2-1; D may be TRBD1 or TRBD2 (5 bases each). The CDR3 has 15 amino acids. Germline V lookup: CDR1 LNHNV, CDR2 YYDKDF (reference sequence). Trimming stripped 0 bases from V and 2 bases from J, with 8 bases between. The CDR3 loop is CATSRDVGPYNEQFF. The CDR3 DNA reads TGTGCCACCAGCAGAGATGTGGGACCCTACAATGAGCAGTTCTTC.

The chain couples TRBV4-2 to TRBJ2-1, with D hard to call. V gave up 1 base and J gave up 4 bases, with 8 bases separating them. Per germline, CDR1 LGHNA and CDR2 YNFKEQ. This CDR3 comprises 14 residues. CDR3 sequence (DNA): TGTGCCAGCAGCCAAGTGGGCCCGTACAATGAGCAGTTCTTC. Amino acids: CASSQVGPYNEQFF.

The rearrangement links TRBV2 to TRBJ2-5; 8 positions agree with TRBD2. The DNA end favors TRBJ2-7, so the J call may be wrong. CDR1 is SNHLY, CDR2 FYNNEI, per germline. This CDR3 is built from 14 residues. This CDR3 is CASSASGYSYEQYF. The CDR3 DNA is TGTGCCAGCAGTGCTAGCGGGTACTCCTACGAGCAGTACTTC.